This entry lists 17 T cell receptor beta chains sequenced from one sample in a study of T cells in Graves' hyperthyroidism and ophthalmopathy. Researchers amplified the TCR beta CDR3 regions from RNA transcripts. The TCR CDR3 first-round RT-PCR relied on the HTBI primer set. TCRdb re-analysed the multiplex PCR reads in MiXCR, keeping a single row per CDR3 protein. Of about 610,000 distinct CDR3 sequences detected, about 14% appear once; the ten largest clones hold roughly 4.5%. Specimen: blood. These receptors were taken from a woman between 40 and 55 years old with Graves' ophthalmopathy.

The CDR3 bases are TGTGCCAGCAGTACAGGGGCCTCCCCCTACGAGCAGTACTTC. It specifies CASSTGASPYEQYF. This rearrangement joins TRBV7-2 to TRBJ2-7; 7 nucleotides align to TRBD1. Trimming took 6 bases from V and 2 from J; bases not matched to a gene: 7. The CDR3 runs to 14 residues. Germline assignment: CDR1 SGHTA and CDR2 FQGNSA.

This clonotype was seen ten or more times. V and J are TRBV2 and TRBJ1-5; no definite D call. V was shortened by 7 bases and J by 6 bases, with 13 bases between the two germline ends. The CDR3 loop spans 13 amino acids. CDR1 is SNHLY and CDR2 is FYNNEI in the germline V gene. This chain's CDR3 is CASTPGGRQPQHF. CDR3 coding DNA: TGTGCCAGCACTCCAGGTGGGCGTCAGCCCCAGCATTTT.

Worth noting for this clonotype: A much larger clone differs by one base, so this may be a read error. A read error is likely, as this CDR3 ends without the conserved phenylalanine or tryptophan. The chain joins TRBV19 to TRBJ2-2, with TRBD2 identical over 8 bases. CDR1 LNHDA and CDR2 SQIVND come from the germline V gene (reference sequence). V shed 0 bases and J 8 bases; nucleotides not matched to a gene: 8. This CDR3 spans 16 amino acids. The CDR3 protein is CASSIDGPAGVGELFL. The DNA for the CDR3 is TGTGCCAGTAGTATAGATGGGCCAGCGGGAGTAGGGGAGCTGTTTCTT.

This clonotype was recorded many times. This chain links TRBV7-2 with TRBJ2-7, with unresolved D. Trimming took 0 bases from V and 2 from J, leaving 17 bases between them. CDR1 SGHTA and CDR2 FQGNSA come from the germline V gene. The CDR3 totals 17 residues. The CDR3 reads CASSLAPLLTIPYEQYF. The DNA for the CDR3 is TGTGCCAGCAGCTTAGCGCCTCTCCTGACCATCCCCTACGAGCAGTACTTC.

This clonotype was seen repeatedly, ten times or more. The CDR3 region is CASSSRYEGGNQPQHF. The CDR3 nucleotides are TGTGCCAGCAGTTCCCGTTATGAAGGTGGCAATCAGCCCCAGCATTTT. The rearrangement links TRBV6-5 to TRBJ1-5; D ambiguous. Germline V gives CDR1 MNHEY, CDR2 SVGAGI. V was trimmed by 4 bases and J by 2 bases, leaving 15 bases between them. The CDR3 covers 16 residues.

Ten or more counts support this clonotype. This sequence joins TRBV6-5 and TRBJ1-2; no firm D call. Germline V gene data show CDR1 as MNHEY and CDR2 as SVGAGI. This CDR3 is built from 15 residues. The V and J ends lost 2 bases and 2 bases respectively, with 12 bases between them. The CDR3 reads CASSYRMGVNYGYTF. CDR3 DNA sequence: TGTGCCAGCAGTTACCGGATGGGAGTAAACTATGGCTACACCTTC.

This clonotype has a count of ten or more. The V call is TRBV6-2 or TRBV6-3, the J call TRBJ2-7, with D tentatively TRBD1 (5 bases). The V and J ends lost 2 bases and 2 bases respectively, with 28 bases between them. In germline, CDR1 is MNHEY, CDR2 SVGEGT. This CDR3 spans 20 amino acids. CDR3 DNA sequence: TGTGCCAGCAGTTACCCCGCCCGGGCAGGGCGCTCTCTTGGGGCCTACGAGCAGTACTTC. It codes for CASSYPARAGRSLGAYEQYF.

This chain connects TRBV6-1 to TRBJ1-3; D is ambiguous. Germline V gene data show CDR1 as MNHNS and CDR2 as SASEGT. V was pared by 6 bases and J by 0 bases, with 6 bases between. This CDR3 is built from 13 residues. As DNA, the CDR3 is TGTGCCAGCAGCGTAAGCTCTGGAAACACCATATATTTT. Its protein product is CASSVSSGNTIYF.

This clonotype was seen more than once but under ten times. The V call is TRBV19, the J call TRBJ1-1, with a possible D match to TRBD1 (5 bases). CDR3 size: 16 residues. Germline values: CDR1 LNHDA, CDR2 SQIVND (reference sequence). Trimming stripped 5 bases from V and 7 bases from J, with 23 bases between. CDR3 residues: CASSETDTTGRDEAFF. The CDR3 nucleotides read TGTGCCAGTAGTGAGACAGATACCACAGGCAGAGATGAAGCTTTCTTT.

This clonotype has a handful of counts. This chain connects TRBV6-5 to TRBJ1-5, with 9 bases matching TRBD1. This CDR3 region has 15 residues. Trimming cost V 4 bases and J 5 bases; bases outside gene matches: 6. The germline CDR1 and CDR2 sequences are MNHEY and SVGAGI. The CDR3 sequence: CASSSRQGDDQPQHF. In nucleotides, the CDR3 is TGTGCCAGCAGTTCCCGACAGGGGGATGATCAGCCCCAGCATTTT.

To note about this clonotype: In this CDR3 the conserved last residue, phenylalanine or tryptophan, is missing, so a read error is likely. The chain combines TRBV5-6 with TRBJ1-1; D perhaps matches TRBD1 (6 bases). V lost 4 bases, J lost 0 bases, and 13 bases lay in between. The germline V gene has CDR1 SGHDT and CDR2 YYEEEE. There are 15 residues in the CDR3. DNA for the CDR3: TGTGCCAGCAGCAAGGGGGGTTACATGAACACTGAAGCTTTCTCT. Residues: CASSKGGYMNTEAFS.

The V gene is TRBV5-1, the J gene TRBJ2-2; D remains unclear. Looked up from germline, CDR1 is SGHRS and CDR2 is YFSETQ. The V end was cut by 5 bases, the J end by 8 bases, with 16 bases between. The CDR3 sequence is 14 residues long. The CDR3 DNA follows: TGCGCCAGCAGACAAGTTTACAGTGTGGGGGAGCTGTTTTTT. This translates into CASRQVYSVGELFF.

The sample holds many counts of this clonotype. The gene calls are TRBV12-3 or TRBV12-4 and TRBJ1-6; TRBD1 matches 7 bases. J gave up 8 bases and V 4 bases, and 5 bases lay outside the gene matches. CDR3 length: 14 amino acids. CDR3 sequence: CASSSGQEHSPLHF. CDR3 DNA sequence: TGTGCCAGCAGTTCCGGACAGGAACATTCACCCCTCCACTTT.

This rearrangement joins TRBV11-2 to TRBJ2-4; 13 nucleotides match TRBD2. The CDR3 sequence is 16 residues long. Germline CDR1 SGHAT, CDR2 FQNNGV. J lost 9 bases, V lost 5 bases, and 10 bases had no gene match. CDR3 sequence: CASSTTKTSGRSIQYF. The CDR3, as DNA: TGTGCCAGCAGCACCACCAAGACTAGCGGGAGGAGCATTCAGTACTTC.

The table lists this clonotype with many counts. J is TRBJ2-7 and V is TRBV28; unclear D gene. Trimming left V 5 bases short and J 3 bases short, with 11 bases between. Germline CDR1 and CDR2: MDHEN and SYDVKM. There are 13 residues in the CDR3. CDR3 in DNA: TGTGCCAGCAGTGAAGGGAACCTCTACGAGCAGTACTTC. Its translation is CASSEGNLYEQYF.

The J gene is TRBJ2-7, the V gene TRBV28, with D possibly matching TRBD2 (6 bases). This CDR3 contains 11 residues. With 10 bases removed from V and 7 bases from J, the gap between germline ends came to 14 bases. The germline gives CDR1 MDHEN, CDR2 SYDVKM. CDR3 loop: CATRLVSEQYF. The CDR3 DNA reads TGTGCCACGCGACTAGTCTCGGAGCAGTACTTC.

The table lists this clonotype with a few counts. Sequence at one end of the junction differs from germline and may be a read error. The chain recombines TRBV7-9 with TRBJ2-7; D gene unclear. Germline V gives CDR1 SEHNR, CDR2 FQNEAQ (reference sequence). The CDR3 sequence is 12 residues long. The CDR3 sequence is CASSLGLYEQHF. The CDR3 region has the DNA TGTGCCAGCAGCTTAGGCCTCTACGAGCAGCACTTC.